This T cell receptor beta chain was observed in a study of cytomegalovirus exposure and HLA in healthy donors. General observations from the study: In a later analysis, the majority of CMV-associated beta chains seemingly showed HLA restriction. The investigators catalogued about 170 TCR beta chains as cytomegalovirus-associated.

Germline V lookup: CDR1 SGHAT, CDR2 FQNNGV. The CDR3 totals 11 residues. Trimming took off 6 bases at V and 7 bases at J, with 10 bases between the two ends. This clone was seen more than once but under ten times. Its cognate antigen is unknown. Primers for the PCR totalled 60 Vbeta and 13 Jbeta. Generated by immunoSEQ multiplex PCR, the TCRdb table keeps only in-frame clones and is missing some. Of 100,000 to 120,000 clones listed, approximately 80% are singletons. This chain joins TRBV11-2 and TRBJ2-7; D might be TRBD1 (5 bases). The sequence was obtained from a woman aged 60-70 years in good health and CMV-seropositive. Input material: PBMCs. The CDR3, as DNA: TGTGCCAGCAGTAAGGGGCATGAGCAGTACTTC. Protein product: CASSKGHEQYF.